Listed below are T cell receptor beta chains from one sample, sequenced in a study of spatial heterogeneity in lung cancer. TCRdb reanalysed the 5' RACE reads using MiXCR and keeps one entry per CDR3 protein. The table shows tens of thousands of distinct CDR3 sequences, with over 4.5% occurring only once. The specimen comprised PBMCs, sampled at surgery. The receptors originated from a male donor with early-stage non-small cell lung cancer. The CDR3 runs from the conserved cysteine through the conserved F or W.

V gene: TRBV2; CDR3 protein: CASSEEWGSSEQYF
V gene: TRBV7-9; CDR3 protein: CASSPDGLNSPLHF
V gene: TRBV6-1; CDR3 protein: CASRIIAGGSYEQYF
V gene: TRBV12-3/TRBV12-4; CDR3 protein: CASTGTAYGYTF
V gene: TRBV7-8; CDR3 protein: CASNPSGGDTDTQYF
V gene: TRBV4-1; CDR3 protein: CASSRQTSGYEQYF
V gene: TRBV28; CDR3 protein: CASSPATGDRPQHF
V gene: TRBV29-1; CDR3 protein: CSVGRGGTEAFF
V gene: TRBV2; CDR3 protein: CASSYGTGLSEQYF
V gene: TRBV5-1; CDR3 protein: CASSLVPAGEIYNEQFF
V gene: TRBV24-1; CDR3 protein: CATSDPSGPTDTQYF
V gene: TRBV20-1; CDR3 protein: CSARDLAGGSYEQYF
V gene: TRBV7-2; CDR3 protein: CASSLSHTGELFF
V gene: TRBV27; CDR3 protein: CASSFGGDNRRGTDTQYF
V gene: TRBV5-1; CDR3 protein: CASSSPGLAGEGKAF
V gene: TRBV19; CDR3 protein: CASSTPDRYEQYF
V gene: TRBV4-1; CDR3 protein: CASSTADRGNEQFF
V gene: TRBV4-1; CDR3 protein: CASSPWQGTRNEQFF